Following are 7 T cell receptor beta chains from one sample sequenced in a study of graft-versus-host responses after intestinal transplantation. Using immunoSEQ multiplex PCR, the repertoire was profiled, and TCRdb retains in-frame clones only, with some absent. The table records tens of thousands of clones, 94% of them present only once. These receptors' targets are unknown. Specimen: unstimulated CD8+ T cells sorted from spleen or lymph node cells, collected before intestinal transplant. The receptors stem from a human donor who received an intestinal transplant.

The V call is TRBV4-1, the J call TRBJ1-1; D call uncertain. Trimming stripped 1 base from V and 6 bases from J, with 6 bases between. Germline assignment: CDR1 MGHRA and CDR2 YSYEKL. The CDR3 length is 12 residues. CDR3 nucleotide sequence: TGCGCCAGCAGCCAAGGTCGCTCTGAAGCTTTCTTT. Amino acid sequence: CASSQGRSEAFF.

The J gene is TRBJ2-1, the V gene TRBV7-9; no firm D call. Per the germline V gene, CDR1 is SEHNR and CDR2 is FQNEAQ (reference sequence). This CDR3 contains 16 residues. Trimming cost V 8 bases and J 2 bases, with 19 bases left between them. The CDR3 region has the DNA TGTGCCAGCTCCCCGGAAGGAGAGGTAACCTACAATGAGCAGTTCTTC. Protein: CASSPEGEVTYNEQFF.

The chain joins TRBV7-2 to TRBJ2-1; 13 nucleotides align to TRBD2. The V gene's germline CDR1 is SGHTA and CDR2 FQGNSA. J gave up 10 bases and V 5 bases, and 11 bases lay outside the gene matches. The length of the CDR3 is 16 residues. The CDR3 region has the DNA TGTGCCAGCAGCCTGTCTTGGACTAGCGGGAGAGGGGAGCAGTTCTTC. Its translation is CASSLSWTSGRGEQFF.

This chain connects TRBV5-1 to TRBJ2-2, with TRBD1 matching 9 bases. The CDR3 is 16 residues long. Trimming cost V 9 bases and J 0 bases; bases outside gene matches: 9. Per germline, CDR1 SGHRS and CDR2 YFSETQ. CDR3 residues: CATHMGQGSNTGELFF. The CDR3 bases are TGCGCCACCCACATGGGACAGGGCTCGAACACCGGGGAGCTGTTTTTT.

V is TRBV6-6 and J is TRBJ1-2; D gene uncertain. CDR3 length: 11 residues. Germline CDR1 is MNHNY and CDR2 is SVGAGI (reference sequence). The ends were cut back, 6 bases at V and 2 bases at J, with 4 bases in the middle. This CDR3 is CASSSNYGYTF. CDR3 in DNA: TGTGCCAGCAGCTCGAACTATGGCTACACCTTC.

The rearrangement uses TRBV6-6 and TRBJ2-7; either TRBD1 or TRBD2 may fit D (7 bases each). Per germline, CDR1 MNHNY and CDR2 SVGAGI (reference sequence). V lost 0 bases and J lost 3, with 12 bases in between. CDR3 length equals 15 residues. CDR3 region: CASSYSAGQLYEQYF. For the CDR3, the DNA is TGTGCCAGCAGTTACTCAGCGGGACAGCTCTACGAGCAGTACTTC.

V is TRBV30 and J is TRBJ2-1, with TRBD2 as a possible D gene (6 bases). Trimming cost V 3 bases and J 3 bases, with 15 bases left between them. The V gene's germline CDR1 is GTSNPN and CDR2 SVGIG (reference sequence). This CDR3 is 15 amino acids long. CDR3 protein: CAWSETSLIYNEQFF. The CDR3 DNA sequence: TGTGCCTGGAGCGAGACTAGTTTAATCTACAATGAGCAGTTCTTC.